This TCR beta chain was identified in a study of blood T cell repertoires in COVID-19. About the research overall: Some COVID-19 samples were acute and others convalescent; all came from the United States, Italy and Spain. In each case, the material was cDNA or gDNA derived from T cells, B-cell-depleted T cells, or PBMCs.

Authors' analysis steps: Amplified reference gene primers provided the basis for estimating nucleated cell counts. Profiling relied on immunoSEQ multiplex PCR, and the TCRdb table lists in-frame clones only, not all of them. Clone size and V and J calls were adopted from that table, with D and trimming inferred from the DNA. In the table there are 65,000 to 85,000 clones, about 90% of which are singletons. V was pared by 0 bases and J by 2 bases, with 5 bases between. From germline, CDR1 is LNHNV and CDR2 YYDKDF (reference sequence). This CDR3 is built from 13 residues. This clone has only one observation.

The sequencing sample was made of peripheral blood. This TCR was sampled from a man aged 50 to 60 with active COVID-19. The J gene is TRBJ2-7, the V gene TRBV15; D is possibly TRBD1 (5 bases). The CDR3 loop reads CATSREQAYEQYF. The DNA for the CDR3 is TGTGCCACCAGCAGAGAACAGGCCTACGAGCAGTACTTC.